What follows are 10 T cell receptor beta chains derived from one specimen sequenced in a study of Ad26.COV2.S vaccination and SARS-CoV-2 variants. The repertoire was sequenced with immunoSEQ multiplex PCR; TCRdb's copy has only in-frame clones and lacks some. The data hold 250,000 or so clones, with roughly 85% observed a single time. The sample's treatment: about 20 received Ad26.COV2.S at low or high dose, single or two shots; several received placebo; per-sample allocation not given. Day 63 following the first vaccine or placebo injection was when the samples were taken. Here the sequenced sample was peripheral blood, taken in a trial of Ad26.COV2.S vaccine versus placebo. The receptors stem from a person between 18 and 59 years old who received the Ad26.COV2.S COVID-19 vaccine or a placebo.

The CDR3 sequence is CASSDSYSYEQYF. As DNA, the CDR3 is TGTGCCAGCAGCGACAGTTACTCCTACGAGCAGTACTTC. The chain is built from TRBV5-6 and TRBJ2-7, with D possibly TRBD1 on 5 matching bases. The V gene lost 4 bases and the J gene lost 0 bases, with 8 bases spanning the gap. In germline, CDR1 is SGHDT, CDR2 YYEEEE. This CDR3 comprises 13 residues.

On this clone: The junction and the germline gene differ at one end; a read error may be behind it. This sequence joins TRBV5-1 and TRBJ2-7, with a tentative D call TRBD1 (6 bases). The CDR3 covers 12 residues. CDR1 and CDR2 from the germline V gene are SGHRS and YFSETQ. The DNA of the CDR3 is TGCGCCAGCAGCTCGGAACAGGGTGGAGATCACTTC. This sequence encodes CASSSEQGGDHF.

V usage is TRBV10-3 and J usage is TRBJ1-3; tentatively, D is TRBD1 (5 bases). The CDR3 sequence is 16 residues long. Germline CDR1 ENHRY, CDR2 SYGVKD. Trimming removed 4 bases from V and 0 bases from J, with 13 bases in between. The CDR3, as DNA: TGTGCCATCAGTGGGACAACCCCACTCTCTGGAAACACCATATATTTT. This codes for CAISGTTPLSGNTIYF.

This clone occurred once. The CDR3 DNA sequence: TGTGCCAGCAGTGTTGGGACCGGCAATTCACCCCTCCACTTT. Translation gives CASSVGTGNSPLHF. The V and J genes are TRBV25-1 and TRBJ1-6; a possible D gene is TRBD1 (5 bases). This CDR3 is 14 amino acids long. The germline gives CDR1 MGHDK, CDR2 SYGVNS. Deletions cut 4 bases from V and 7 bases from J, with 11 bases between. Complete variable domain (other parts from reference TRBV25-1 and TRBJ1-6): EADIYQTPRYLVIGTGKKITLECSQTMGHDKMYWYQQDPGMELHLIHYSYGVNSTEKGDLSSESTVSRIRTEHFPLTLESARPSHTSQYLCASSVGTGNSPLHFGNGTRLTVT.

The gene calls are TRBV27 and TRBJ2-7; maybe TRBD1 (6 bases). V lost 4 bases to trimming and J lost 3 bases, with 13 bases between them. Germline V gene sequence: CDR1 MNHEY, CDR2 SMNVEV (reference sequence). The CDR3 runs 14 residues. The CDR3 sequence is CASSSRDTYYEQYF. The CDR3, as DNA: TGTGCCAGCAGTTCCCGGGACACATACTACGAGCAGTACTTC.

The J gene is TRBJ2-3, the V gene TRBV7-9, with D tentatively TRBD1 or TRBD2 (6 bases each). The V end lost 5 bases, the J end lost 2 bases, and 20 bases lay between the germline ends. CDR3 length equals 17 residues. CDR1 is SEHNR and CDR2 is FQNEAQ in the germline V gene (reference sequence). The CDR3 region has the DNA TGTGCCAGCAGCCACCCTATACGGGGGCCGTACACAGATACGCAGTATTTT. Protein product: CASSHPIRGPYTDTQYF.

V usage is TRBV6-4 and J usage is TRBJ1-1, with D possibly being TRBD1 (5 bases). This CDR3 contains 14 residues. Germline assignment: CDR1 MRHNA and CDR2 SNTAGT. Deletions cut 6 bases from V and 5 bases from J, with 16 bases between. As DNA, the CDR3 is TGTGCCAGCAGCCCAGGGAGCGGGGAGACTGAAGCTTTCTTT. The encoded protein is CASSPGSGETEAFF.

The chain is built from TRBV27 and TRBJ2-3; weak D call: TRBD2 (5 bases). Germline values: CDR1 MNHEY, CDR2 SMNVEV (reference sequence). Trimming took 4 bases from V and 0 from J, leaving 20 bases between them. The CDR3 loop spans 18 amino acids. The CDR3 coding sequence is TGTGCCAGCAGTTGGTCGATCTTAGCGAAAACTAGCACAGATACGCAGTATTTT. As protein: CASSWSILAKTSTDTQYF.

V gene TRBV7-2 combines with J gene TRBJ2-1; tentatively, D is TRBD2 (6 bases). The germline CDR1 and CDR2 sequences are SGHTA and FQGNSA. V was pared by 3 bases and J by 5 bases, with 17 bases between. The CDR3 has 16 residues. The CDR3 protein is CASSFHSGTLDNEQFF. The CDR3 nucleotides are TGTGCCAGCAGCTTCCACTCCGGGACTCTTGACAATGAGCAGTTCTTC.

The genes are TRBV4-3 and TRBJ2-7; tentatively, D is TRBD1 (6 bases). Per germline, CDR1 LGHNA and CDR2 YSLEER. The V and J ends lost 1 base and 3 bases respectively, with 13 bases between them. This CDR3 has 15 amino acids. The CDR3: CASSQGDIAGYEQYF. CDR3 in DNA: TGCGCCAGCAGCCAAGGGGACATCGCCGGCTACGAGCAGTACTTC.